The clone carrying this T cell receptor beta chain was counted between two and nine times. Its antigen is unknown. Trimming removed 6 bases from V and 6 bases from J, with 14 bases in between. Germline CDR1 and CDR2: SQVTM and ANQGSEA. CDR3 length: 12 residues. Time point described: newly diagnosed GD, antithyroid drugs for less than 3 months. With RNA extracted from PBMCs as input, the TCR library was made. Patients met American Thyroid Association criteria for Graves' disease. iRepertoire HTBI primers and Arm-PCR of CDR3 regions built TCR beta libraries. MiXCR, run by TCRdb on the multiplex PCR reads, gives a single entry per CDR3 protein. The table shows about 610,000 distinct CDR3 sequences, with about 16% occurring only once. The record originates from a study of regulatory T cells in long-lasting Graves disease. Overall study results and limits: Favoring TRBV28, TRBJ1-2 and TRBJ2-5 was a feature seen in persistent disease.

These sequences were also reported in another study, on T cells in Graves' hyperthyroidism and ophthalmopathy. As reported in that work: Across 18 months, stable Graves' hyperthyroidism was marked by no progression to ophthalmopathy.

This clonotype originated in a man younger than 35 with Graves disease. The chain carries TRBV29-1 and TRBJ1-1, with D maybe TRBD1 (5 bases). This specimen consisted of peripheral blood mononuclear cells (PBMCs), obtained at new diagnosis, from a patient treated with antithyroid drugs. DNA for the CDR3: TGCAGCGTGGGGGGGGGTGGGGCTGAAGCTTTCTTT. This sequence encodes CSVGGGGAEAFF.